What follows describes a single T cell receptor (beta chain). This sample is part of a study of shared clonotypes between healthy human individuals. How the authors handled the data: In the immunoSEQ data, sequences were junction-only and lacked quality scores, so filtering differed. TCRdb keeps only in-frame clones here, not all; method: immunoSEQ multiplex PCR. V and J calls and clone size come straight from that table; D and trimming were deduced from the DNA. This sample has 1,500,000 or so clones, with roughly 97% found just once. Caucasian adults residing in Nashville, Tennessee made up all the donors. The CDR3 length is 14 residues. Germline CDR1 and CDR2: SGHTA and FQGNSA. Trimming shortened V by 2 bases and J by 3 bases, and 11 bases separated the two germline ends.

The chain links TRBV7-2 to TRBJ2-7; no clear D. Input material: naive CD4+ T cells sorted from blood. As to subset: CD45RA+ positively selected. The receptor was derived from a man aged 30 to 45 in good health. The CDR3 DNA reads as TGTGCCAGCAGCTTAAGTTTCACTGGCTACGAGCAGTACTTC. This codes for CASSLSFTGYEQYF.